A selection of T cell receptor beta chains follows, all from one sample in a study of cytotoxic CD8 clonotypes in ibrutinib-treated CLL. Using immunoSEQ multiplex PCR, the repertoire was profiled, and TCRdb retains in-frame clones only, with some absent. This sample yields about 330,000 clones, of which roughly two thirds are seen a single time; approximately 6% belongs to the top ten. The input for sequencing was PBMCs, taken after 36 months of ibrutinib treatment. These receptor sequences come from a human donor with chronic lymphocytic leukemia. CDR3s include the opening cysteine and the closing phenylalanine or tryptophan. Each record gives: clone size, J gene, D gene, V gene, CDR3 protein. The D gene is left open where the match is weak. A clone size is listed for some rows: how often the clone was seen (once, few, many), or a class if it is expanded.

-,TRBJ1-1,-,TRBV5-6,CASSFGRAEAFF
-,TRBJ1-6,-,TRBV15,CATTRRVGNSYNSPLHF
few,TRBJ2-7,TRBD2,TRBV9,CASSETSGSVYEQYF
-,TRBJ2-7,TRBD2,TRBV2,CASSEALRGGVNYEQYF
-,TRBJ2-7,TRBD2,TRBV4-3,CASSQGRGGEQYF
-,TRBJ1-2,TRBD1,TRBV2,CASSEGTGDGYTF
once,TRBJ2-7,-,TRBV27,CASRLAMSSYEQYF
-,TRBJ1-1,-,TRBV29-1,CSVPIRGLTEAFF
-,TRBJ2-2,TRBD1,TRBV28,CASSLSRTGGIGELFF
-,TRBJ2-5,-,TRBV28,CASRTWGAGETQYF
few,TRBJ1-2,TRBD1,TRBV6-6,CASSNGGQNLYGYTF
-,TRBJ2-7,-,TRBV14,CASSQGLSSKQYF
-,TRBJ1-2,TRBD1,TRBV19,CATRDRWGLDYGYTF
-,TRBJ1-4,TRBD1,TRBV25-1,CASSDRVSNEKLFF
-,TRBJ2-6,-,TRBV23-1,CASSHSGRRKICSGANVLTF
-,TRBJ1-3,TRBD1,TRBV6-5,CASSVGGRSGNTIYF
-,TRBJ2-7,-,TRBV13,CASSLSGSHNYEQYF
-,TRBJ2-7,TRBD1,TRBV27,CASSQQGAVGEQYF
-,TRBJ2-1,-,TRBV15,CATSGKSTYNEQFF
-,TRBJ2-6,-,TRBV29-1,CGILRGSGANVLTF
-,TRBJ2-1,-,TRBV6-6,CASILAGEQFF
-,TRBJ2-1,-,TRBV7-3,CASSFLPRDNEQFF
-,TRBJ2-1,TRBD2,TRBV27,CASSPGLAGGQNEQFF
-,TRBJ2-7,TRBD1,TRBV7-7,CASSPDREGEQYF
-,TRBJ2-5,-,TRBV5-1,CASSLANQETQYF
-,TRBJ2-5,-,TRBV2,CASSEVAETQYF
-,TRBJ2-1,-,TRBV4-2,CASSQVIGGQFF
-,TRBJ2-1,TRBD2,TRBV13,CASSPPTSGTYNEQFF
-,TRBJ2-7,-,TRBV7-6,CASSSTGPTYEQYF
-,TRBJ2-3,-,TRBV5-1,CASSLYYSAGTDTQYF
-,TRBJ1-1,-,TRBV27,CASSDQWLGAFF
few,TRBJ1-2,-,TRBV28,CASSSGANYGYTF
-,TRBJ2-1,TRBD2,TRBV11-2,CASSAEGSGRARYNEQFF
-,TRBJ1-5,-,TRBV11-2,CASSLGQNQPQHF
-,TRBJ2-1,TRBD2,TRBV5-1,CASSSRLAGEVLGNEQFF
few,TRBJ2-4,-,TRBV10-3,CAISSDRRGQNIQYF
once,TRBJ2-1,-,TRBV29-1,CSVARSGQSYNEQFF
-,TRBJ2-7,-,TRBV10-1,CASSESRTGDEQYF
-,TRBJ1-1,-,TRBV9,CASSDSMNTEAFF
-,TRBJ2-1,-,TRBV10-3,CAIKREGAYNEQFF
-,TRBJ2-7,-,TRBV15,CATSRDLWQGSIEQYF
-,TRBJ1-2,TRBD1,TRBV27,CASSSLYRDRGGSGYTF
-,TRBJ2-7,-,TRBV6-5,CASSIWRAGAYEQYF
-,TRBJ2-7,-,TRBV4-1,CASSQDQATYSYEQYF
-,TRBJ1-4,-,TRBV5-4,CASSGPGITNEKLFF
-,TRBJ2-7,-,TRBV11-1,CASSPRFDEQYF
-,TRBJ2-4,-,TRBV20-1,CSATGKNIQYF
-,TRBJ2-1,-,TRBV19,CASSIPLGLRGRNEQFF
-,TRBJ2-5,-,TRBV2,CASNGRYQETQYF
-,TRBJ2-7,-,TRBV5-6,CASSLAGIRTYEQYF
-,TRBJ2-1,-,TRBV29-1,CSVYPLDNPTHNEQFF
-,TRBJ2-3,-,TRBV25-1,CASRSGQITDTQYF
-,TRBJ1-1,-,TRBV6-6,CASSYGGLAEAFF
-,TRBJ1-6,-,TRBV6-6,CASSKRQRLYNSPLHF
-,TRBJ2-1,-,TRBV7-2,CASSFGLLNEQFF
once,TRBJ1-1,-,TRBV7-8,CASSLPVNTEAFF
-,TRBJ1-5,-,TRBV19,CASSNFRRTFNSNQPQHF
-,TRBJ2-7,-,TRBV5-6,CASSLLSRSYEQYF
-,TRBJ2-7,TRBD1,TRBV2,CASRRDRDYLGQYF
few,TRBJ2-7,-,TRBV5-1,CASSLGPDYEQYF